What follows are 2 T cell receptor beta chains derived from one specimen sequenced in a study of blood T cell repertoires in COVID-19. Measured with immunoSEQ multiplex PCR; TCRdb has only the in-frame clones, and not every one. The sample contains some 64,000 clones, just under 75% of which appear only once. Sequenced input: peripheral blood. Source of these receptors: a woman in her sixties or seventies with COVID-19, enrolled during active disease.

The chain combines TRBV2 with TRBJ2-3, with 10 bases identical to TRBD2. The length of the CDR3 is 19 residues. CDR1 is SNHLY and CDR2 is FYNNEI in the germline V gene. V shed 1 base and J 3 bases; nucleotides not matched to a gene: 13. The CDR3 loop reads CASSEVGKASGSKTDTQYF. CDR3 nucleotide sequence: TGTGCCAGCAGTGAAGTAGGAAAGGCTAGCGGGAGTAAAACAGATACGCAGTATTTT.

CDR3 protein: CASSASGRVWDTQYF. CDR3 bases: TGTGCCAGCAGCGCAAGCGGGAGGGTTTGGGATACGCAGTATTTT. The chain couples TRBV11-3 to TRBJ2-3, with 10 bases matching TRBD2. The CDR3 extends over 15 amino acids. From germline, CDR1 is SGHNT and CDR2 YENEEA. V dropped 5 bases and J dropped 6; count of bases not matched to a gene: 8.